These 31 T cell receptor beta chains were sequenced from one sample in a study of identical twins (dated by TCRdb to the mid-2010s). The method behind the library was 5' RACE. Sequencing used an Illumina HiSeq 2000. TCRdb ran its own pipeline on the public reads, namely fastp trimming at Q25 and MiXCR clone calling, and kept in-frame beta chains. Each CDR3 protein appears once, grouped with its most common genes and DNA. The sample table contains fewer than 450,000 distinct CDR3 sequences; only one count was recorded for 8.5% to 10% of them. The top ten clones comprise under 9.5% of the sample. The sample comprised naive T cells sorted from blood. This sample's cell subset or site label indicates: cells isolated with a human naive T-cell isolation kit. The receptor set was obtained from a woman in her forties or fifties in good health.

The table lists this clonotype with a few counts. CDR3 nucleotide sequence: TGTGCCAGCAGCGTAGCTGGGGCCAACGTCCTGACTTTC. Translating it yields CASSVAGANVLTF. This chain joins TRBV9 and TRBJ2-6, with no clear D. Germline V lookup: CDR1 SGDLS, CDR2 YYNGEE. V was clipped by 0 bases and J by 2 bases, with 0 bases between them. The length of the CDR3 is 13 residues. Drawing the rest from reference TRBV9 and TRBJ2-6, the complete variable domain is DSGVTQTPKHLITATGQRVTLRCSPRSGDLSVYWYQQSLDQGLQFLIQYYNGEERAKGNILERFSAQQFPDLHSELNLSSLELGDSALYFCASSVAGANVLTFGAGSRLTVL.

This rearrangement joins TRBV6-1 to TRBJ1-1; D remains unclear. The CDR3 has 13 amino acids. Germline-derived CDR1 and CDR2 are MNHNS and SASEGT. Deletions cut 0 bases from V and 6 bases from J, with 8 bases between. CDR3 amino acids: CASSEALRPEAFF. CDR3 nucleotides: TGTGCCAGCAGTGAAGCGCTTCGCCCTGAAGCTTTCTTT.

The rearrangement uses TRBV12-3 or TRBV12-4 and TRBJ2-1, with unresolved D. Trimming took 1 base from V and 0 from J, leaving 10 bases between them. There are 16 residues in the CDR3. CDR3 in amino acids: CASSLGPSGSYNEQFF. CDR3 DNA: TGTGCCAGCAGTTTAGGACCGAGTGGCTCCTACAATGAGCAGTTCTTC.

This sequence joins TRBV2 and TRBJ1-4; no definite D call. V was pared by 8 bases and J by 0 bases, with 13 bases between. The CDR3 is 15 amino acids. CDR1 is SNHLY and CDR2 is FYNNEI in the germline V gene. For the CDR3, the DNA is TGTGCCAGCGAGTGGGGAGGTGCAACTAATGAAAAACTGTTTTTT. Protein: CASEWGGATNEKLFF.

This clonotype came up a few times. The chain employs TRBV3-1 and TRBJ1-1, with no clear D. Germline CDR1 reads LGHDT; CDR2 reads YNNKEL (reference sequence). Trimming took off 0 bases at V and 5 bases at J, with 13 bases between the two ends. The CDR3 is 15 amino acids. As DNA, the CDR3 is TGTGCCAGCAGCCAAGAGGGCCCGGGTTTAACTGAAGCTTTCTTT. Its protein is CASSQEGPGLTEAFF.

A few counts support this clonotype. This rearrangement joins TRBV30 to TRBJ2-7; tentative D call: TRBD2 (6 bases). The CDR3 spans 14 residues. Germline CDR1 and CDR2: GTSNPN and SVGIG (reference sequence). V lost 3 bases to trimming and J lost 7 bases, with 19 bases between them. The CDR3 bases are TGTGCCTGGAGCTCCCCCAGTCCTGGAGGGGAGCAGTACGTC. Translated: CAWSSPSPGGEQYV.

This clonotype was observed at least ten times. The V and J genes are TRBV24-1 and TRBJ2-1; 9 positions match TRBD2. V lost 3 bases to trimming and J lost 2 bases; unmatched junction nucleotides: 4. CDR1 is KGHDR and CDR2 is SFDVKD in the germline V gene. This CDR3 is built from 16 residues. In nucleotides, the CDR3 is TGTGCCACCAGTGATCCAAGCGGGGGGACCTACAATGAGCAGTTCTTC. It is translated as CATSDPSGGTYNEQFF.

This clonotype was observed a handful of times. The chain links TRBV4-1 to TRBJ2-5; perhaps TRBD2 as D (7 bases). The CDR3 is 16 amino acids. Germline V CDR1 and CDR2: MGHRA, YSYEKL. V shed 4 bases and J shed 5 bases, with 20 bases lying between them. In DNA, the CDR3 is TGCGCCAGCAGCCTTTGGGGGGGCTCGGGCCAGGAGACCCAGTACTTC. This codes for CASSLWGGSGQETQYF.

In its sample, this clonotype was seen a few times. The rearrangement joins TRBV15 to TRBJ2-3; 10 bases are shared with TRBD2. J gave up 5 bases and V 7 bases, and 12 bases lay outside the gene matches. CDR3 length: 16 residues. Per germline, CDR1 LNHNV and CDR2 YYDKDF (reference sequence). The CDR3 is CATTFRAGGPLDTQYF. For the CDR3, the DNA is TGTGCCACCACATTTCGAGCGGGAGGGCCGTTAGATACGCAGTATTTT.

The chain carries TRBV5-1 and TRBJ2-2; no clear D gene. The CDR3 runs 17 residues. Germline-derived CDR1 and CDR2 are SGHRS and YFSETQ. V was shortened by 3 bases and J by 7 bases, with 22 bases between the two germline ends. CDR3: CASSSRRHKGVIGELFF. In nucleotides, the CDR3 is TGCGCCAGCAGCTCAAGACGACACAAAGGCGTGATCGGGGAGCTGTTTTTT. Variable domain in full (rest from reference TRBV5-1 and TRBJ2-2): KAGVTQTPRYLIKTRGQQVTLSCSPISGHRSVSWYQQTPGQGLQFLFEYFSETQRNKGNFPGRFSGRQFSNSRSEMNVSTLELGDSALYLCASSSRRHKGVIGELFFGEGSRLTVL.

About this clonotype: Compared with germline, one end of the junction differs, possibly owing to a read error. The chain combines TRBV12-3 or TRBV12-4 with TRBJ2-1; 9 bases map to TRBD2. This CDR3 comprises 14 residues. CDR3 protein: CASSPREGYTEQFF. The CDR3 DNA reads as TGTGCCAGCAGTCCGCGGGAGGGGTACACTGAGCAGTTCTTC.

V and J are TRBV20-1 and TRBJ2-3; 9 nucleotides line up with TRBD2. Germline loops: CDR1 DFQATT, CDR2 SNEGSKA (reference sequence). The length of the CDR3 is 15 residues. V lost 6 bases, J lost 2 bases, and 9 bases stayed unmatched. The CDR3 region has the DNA TGCAGTGCGATCCTGCCTAGCGGGAACACAGATACGCAGTATTTT. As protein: CSAILPSGNTDTQYF.

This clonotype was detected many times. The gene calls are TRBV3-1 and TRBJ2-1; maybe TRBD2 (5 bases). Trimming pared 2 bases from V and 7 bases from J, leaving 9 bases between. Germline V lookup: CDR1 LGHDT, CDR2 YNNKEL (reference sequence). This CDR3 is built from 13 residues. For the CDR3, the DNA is TGTGCCAGCAGCCAACTCCGGAGGAATGAGCAGTTCTTC. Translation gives CASSQLRRNEQFF.

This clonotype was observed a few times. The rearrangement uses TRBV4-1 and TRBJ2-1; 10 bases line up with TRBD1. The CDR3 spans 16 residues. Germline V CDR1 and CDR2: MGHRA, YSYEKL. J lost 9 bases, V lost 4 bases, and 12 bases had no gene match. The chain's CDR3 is CASSRAGQGKPGEQFF. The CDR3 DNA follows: TGCGCCAGCAGCCGAGCGGGACAGGGGAAACCGGGTGAGCAGTTCTTC.

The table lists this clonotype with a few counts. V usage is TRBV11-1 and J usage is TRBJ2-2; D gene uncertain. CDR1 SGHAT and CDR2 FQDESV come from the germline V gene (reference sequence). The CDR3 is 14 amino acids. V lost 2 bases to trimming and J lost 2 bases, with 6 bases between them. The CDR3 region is CASSLIRNTGELFF. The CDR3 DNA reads TGTGCCAGCAGCTTAATCAGAAACACCGGGGAGCTGTTTTTT.

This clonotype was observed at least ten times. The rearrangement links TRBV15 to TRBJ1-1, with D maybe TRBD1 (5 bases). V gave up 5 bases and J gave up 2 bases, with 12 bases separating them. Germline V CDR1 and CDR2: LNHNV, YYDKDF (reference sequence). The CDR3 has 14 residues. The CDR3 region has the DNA TGTGCCACCAGCGCAGCAGGGTCCAACACTGAAGCTTTCTTT. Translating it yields CATSAAGSNTEAFF.

The CDR3 bases are TGTGCCAGCAGTCAACAAGGACTAGCTCCCAAAAACATTCAGTACTTC. This gives the protein CASSQQGLAPKNIQYF. This chain uses TRBV2 with TRBJ2-4, with 8 bases matching TRBD2. V dropped 5 bases and J dropped 2; count of bases not matched to a gene: 8. There are 16 residues in the CDR3. Germline lookup yields CDR1 SNHLY and CDR2 FYNNEI.

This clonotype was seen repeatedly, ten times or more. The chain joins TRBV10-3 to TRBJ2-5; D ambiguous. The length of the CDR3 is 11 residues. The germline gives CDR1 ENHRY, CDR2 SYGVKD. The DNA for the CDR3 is TGTGCTACGGAGTACCAAGAGACCCAGTACTTC. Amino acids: CATEYQETQYF.

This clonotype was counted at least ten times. CDR3 region: CASSPGLSDNEQFF. CDR3 nucleotides: TGTGCCAGCAGTCCGGGGCTTTCCGACAATGAGCAGTTCTTC. The gene calls are TRBV12-3 or TRBV12-4 and TRBJ2-1; D may be TRBD1 or TRBD2 (5 bases each). V was trimmed by 5 bases and J by 5 bases, leaving 13 bases between them. The CDR3 covers 14 residues.

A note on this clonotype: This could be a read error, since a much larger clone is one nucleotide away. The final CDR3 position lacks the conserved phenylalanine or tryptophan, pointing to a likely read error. The CDR3 DNA sequence: TGCAGTGCGACCACAGCTAACACTGAAGCTTTCTCT. It specifies CSATTANTEAFS. V is TRBV20-1 and J is TRBJ1-1; D not certain. The V end was cut by 6 bases, the J end by 2 bases, with 10 bases between. The CDR3 is 12 amino acids. Looked up from germline, CDR1 is DFQATT and CDR2 is SNEGSKA (reference sequence).

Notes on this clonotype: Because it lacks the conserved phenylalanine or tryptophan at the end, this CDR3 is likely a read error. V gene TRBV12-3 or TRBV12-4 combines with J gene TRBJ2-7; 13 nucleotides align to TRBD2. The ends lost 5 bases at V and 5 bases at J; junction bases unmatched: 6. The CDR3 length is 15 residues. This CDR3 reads CASSMTSGRKNEQYD. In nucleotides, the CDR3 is TGTGCCAGCAGTATGACTAGCGGGAGGAAAAACGAGCAGTACGAC.

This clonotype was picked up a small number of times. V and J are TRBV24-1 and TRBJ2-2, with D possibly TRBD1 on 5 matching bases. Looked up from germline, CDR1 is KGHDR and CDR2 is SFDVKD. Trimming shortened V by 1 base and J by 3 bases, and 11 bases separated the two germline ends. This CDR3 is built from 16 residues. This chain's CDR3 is CATSDLRTTDTGELFF. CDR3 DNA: TGTGCCACCAGTGATTTACGGACAACGGACACCGGGGAGCTGTTTTTT.

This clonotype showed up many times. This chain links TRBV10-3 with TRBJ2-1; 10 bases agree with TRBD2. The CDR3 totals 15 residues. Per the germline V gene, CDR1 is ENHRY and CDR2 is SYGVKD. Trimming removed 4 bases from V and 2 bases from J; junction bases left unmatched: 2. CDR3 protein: CAISGSGGAYNEQFF. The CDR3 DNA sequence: TGTGCCATCAGTGGCAGCGGGGGGGCCTACAATGAGCAGTTCTTC.

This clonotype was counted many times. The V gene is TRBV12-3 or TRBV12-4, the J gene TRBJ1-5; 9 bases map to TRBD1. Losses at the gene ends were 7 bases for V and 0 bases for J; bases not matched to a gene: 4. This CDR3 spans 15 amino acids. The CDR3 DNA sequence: TGTGCCAGCAAGGACAGGGGCGGTAGCAATCAGCCCCAGCATTTT. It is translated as CASKDRGGSNQPQHF.

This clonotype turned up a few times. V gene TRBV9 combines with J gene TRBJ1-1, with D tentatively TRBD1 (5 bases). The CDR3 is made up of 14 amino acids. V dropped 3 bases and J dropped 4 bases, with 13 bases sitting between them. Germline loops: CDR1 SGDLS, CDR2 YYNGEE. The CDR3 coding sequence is TGTGCCAGCAGCGCAGGGCCGCGGGCCACTGAAGCTTTCTTT. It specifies CASSAGPRATEAFF. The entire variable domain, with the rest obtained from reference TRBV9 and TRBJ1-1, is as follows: DSGVTQTPKHLITATGQRVTLRCSPRSGDLSVYWYQQSLDQGLQFLIQYYNGEERAKGNILERFSAQQFPDLHSELNLSSLELGDSALYFCASSAGPRATEAFFGQGTRLTVV.

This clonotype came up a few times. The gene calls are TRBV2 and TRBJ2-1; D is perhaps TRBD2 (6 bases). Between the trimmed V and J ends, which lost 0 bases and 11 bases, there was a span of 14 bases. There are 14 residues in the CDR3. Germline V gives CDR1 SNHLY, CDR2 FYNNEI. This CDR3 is CASSEASGGVKQFF. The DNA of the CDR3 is TGTGCCAGCAGTGAAGCGTCCGGCGGGGTAAAGCAGTTCTTC.

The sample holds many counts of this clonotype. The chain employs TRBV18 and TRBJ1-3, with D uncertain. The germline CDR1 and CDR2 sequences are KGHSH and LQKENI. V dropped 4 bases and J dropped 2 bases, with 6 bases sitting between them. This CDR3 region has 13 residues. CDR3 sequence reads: CASSRLAGNTIYF. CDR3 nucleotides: TGTGCCAGCTCACGGCTGGCTGGAAACACCATATATTTT.

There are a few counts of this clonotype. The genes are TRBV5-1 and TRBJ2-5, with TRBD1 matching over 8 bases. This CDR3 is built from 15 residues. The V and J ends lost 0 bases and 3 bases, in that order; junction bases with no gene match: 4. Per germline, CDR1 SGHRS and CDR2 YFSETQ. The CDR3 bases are TGCGCCAGCAGCTTGGTGGGACAGGTAAAAGAGACCCAGTACTTC. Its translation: CASSLVGQVKETQYF.

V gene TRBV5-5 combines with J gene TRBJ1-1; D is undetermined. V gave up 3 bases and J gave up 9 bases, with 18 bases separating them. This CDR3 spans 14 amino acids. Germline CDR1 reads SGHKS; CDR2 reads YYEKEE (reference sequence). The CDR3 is CASSSLTDLPQAFF. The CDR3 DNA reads TGTGCCAGCAGCTCGTTGACGGACCTACCTCAAGCTTTCTTT.

The chain's CDR3 is CASSKLRTGVLSDTQYF. The CDR3 DNA sequence: TGCGCCAGCAGCAAACTGCGGACAGGGGTGTTGTCAGATACGCAGTATTTT. This chain uses TRBV4-1 with TRBJ2-3; 9 nucleotides align to TRBD1. After removal of 5 bases from V and 4 bases from J, the junction contained 13 bases not matched to a gene. The germline V gene has CDR1 MGHRA and CDR2 YSYEKL. The CDR3 is made up of 17 amino acids.

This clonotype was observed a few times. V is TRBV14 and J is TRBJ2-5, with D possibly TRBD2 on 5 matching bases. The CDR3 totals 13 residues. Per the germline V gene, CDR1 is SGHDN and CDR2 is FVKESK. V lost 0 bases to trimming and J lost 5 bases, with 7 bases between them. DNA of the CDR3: TGTGCCAGCAGCCAAGATACGGGGGAGACCCAGTACTTC. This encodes CASSQDTGETQYF.